This TCR beta chain originates from a study of T cells after yellow fever vaccination. The CDR3 has 16 residues. V lost 4 bases and J 0 bases, leaving 16 bases between the germline ends. Germline CDR1 and CDR2: SGHTA and FQGNSA. This clonotype showed up just a few times. MiXCR, run by TCRdb on the 5' RACE reads, gives a single entry per CDR3 protein. The table has about 630,000 distinct CDR3 sequences, around 12% seen once. The sequencing here drew on PBMCs, taken on the day of the yellow fever booster vaccination. V gene TRBV7-2 combines with J gene TRBJ2-7, with D possibly called TRBD1 or TRBD2 (6 bases each). The TCR comes from a young man who received the YFV17D yellow fever vaccine. The CDR3 nucleotides read TGTGCCAGCAGCTCCGGGGGCAGCCTTTCCTCCTACGAGCAGTACTTC. The encoded protein is CASSSGGSLSSYEQYF.